This T cell receptor beta chain was sequenced in a study of T and B cells in COVID-19 patients. TRB rearrangements were amplified by multiplex PCR with BIOMED2 TRB-A/B primers. MiXCR, applied by TCRdb to the multiplex PCR reads, yields one record per CDR3 protein. Of 20,000 or so distinct CDR3 sequences in the sample, just under 30% were seen once. Blood genomic DNA input for TRB amplification was roughly 220-500 ng. From germline, CDR1 is MNHNS and CDR2 SASEGT. CDR3 length: 15 residues. Trimming removed 4 bases from V and 8 bases from J; junction bases left unmatched: 10. This chain links TRBV6-1 with TRBJ1-4; 7 nucleotides agree with TRBD1. The sequence derives from a human donor who had recovered from COVID-19. Sequenced material: blood. The CDR3 nucleotides are TGTGCCAGCAGTGGGTGGGGGAGGGGGCAGGAAAAACTGTTTTTT. Protein: CASSGWGRGQEKLFF.